Described below is a single T cell receptor (beta chain) sequence and its context. There are 16 residues in the CDR3. Trimming at V came to 6 bases and at J to 3 bases, leaving 8 bases not matched to a gene. In germline, CDR1 is MNHNY, CDR2 SVGAGI (reference sequence). The sample originates from a study of blood T cell repertoires in COVID-19. Background on the study: The samples span acute and convalescent COVID-19 from the United States, Italy and Spain. The analysed material was cDNA or gDNA that came from T cells, B-cell-depleted T cells, or PBMCs.

Cohort 3 donors counted as recovered after two negative PCRs, clearance, or resolved symptoms. Clones were read by immunoSEQ multiplex PCR, and TCRdb kept only the in-frame ones, dropping some. Here the sample spans about 160,000 clones, approximately 80% being singletons. This chain connects TRBV6-6 to TRBJ2-3; 11 positions match TRBD2. The sequence derives from a man aged 35 to 55 who had recovered from COVID-19. Specimen: PBMCs or T cells enriched from blood (not recorded which). Written as DNA, the CDR3 is TGTGCCAGCAGACGCCCCGGGACTAGCGGAACAGATACGCAGTATTTT. Its protein product is CASRRPGTSGTDTQYF.